The 21 T cell receptor beta chains in this list originate from one sample, sequenced in a study of early T cells in non-severe SARS-CoV-2 infection listed by TCRdb under 2021. To prepare the library, 5' RACE was applied. The sequencer was a NextSeq 500. TCRdb passed the public sequencing reads through fastp at Q25 and MiXCR, retaining productive beta sequences. Rows with a matching CDR3 protein are joined into one entry that keeps the most common DNA and genes. The sample yields over 50,000 distinct CDR3 sequences; just over 8% were counted once. The top ten clonotypes cover approximately 8.8% of the sample. Sequencing was performed on whole blood. These receptors all stem from an adult who was a healthcare worker with PCR-confirmed SARS-CoV-2 infection or an uninfected control (not recorded which).

V and J are TRBV5-1 and TRBJ1-5; no reliable D call. Deletions cut 1 base from V and 3 bases from J, with 5 bases between. This CDR3 has 13 residues. Germline V CDR1 and CDR2: SGHRS, YFSETQ. The CDR3, as DNA: TGCGCCAGCAGCTTGAACACCAATCAGCCCCAGCATTTT. It encodes CASSLNTNQPQHF.

This clonotype has a count of ten or more. The J gene is TRBJ1-5, the V gene TRBV28, with 8 bases that match TRBD1. With V trimmed by 4 bases and J by 5 bases, 1 base remained unmatched. The CDR3 length is 13 residues. The germline V gene has CDR1 MDHEN and CDR2 SYDVKM. The DNA for the CDR3 is TGTGCCAGCAGTTCCAGGGGGCATCAGCCCCAGCATTTT. Amino acid sequence: CASSSRGHQPQHF.

The sample holds many counts of this clonotype. This chain joins TRBV2 and TRBJ1-2; TRBD1 matches 8 bases. The CDR3 runs to 17 residues. The germline V gene has CDR1 SNHLY and CDR2 FYNNEI. With 7 bases clipped from V and 5 bases from J, the junction kept 18 bases outside the gene matches. The CDR3, as DNA: TGTGCCAGCAAAAAACAGGGGGTTAGCTTGGTGATTTATGGCTACACCTTC. It translates to CASKKQGVSLVIYGYTF. The full variable domain, completed using reference TRBV2 and TRBJ1-2, is EPEVTQTPSHQVTQMGQEVILRCVPISNHLYFYWYRQILGQKVEFLVSFYNNEISEKSEIFDDQFSVERPDGSNFTLKIRSTKLEDSAMYFCASKKQGVSLVIYGYTFGSGTRLTVV.

This clonotype was detected ten times or more. This chain uses TRBV20-1 with TRBJ2-1; TRBD2 matches 9 bases. From germline, CDR1 is DFQATT and CDR2 SNEGSKA (reference sequence). V was pared by 3 bases and J by 15 bases, with 9 bases of the junction left unmatched. The CDR3 totals 12 residues. CDR3 in DNA: TGCAGTGCTAGGGGTAGCGGGAGCCCGCCGTTCTTC. It specifies CSARGSGSPPFF.

This sequence joins TRBV3-1 and TRBJ1-2; 8 nucleotides match TRBD1. This CDR3 is built from 15 residues. Germline V gene sequence: CDR1 LGHDT, CDR2 YNNKEL (reference sequence). V trimming: 1 base; J trimming: 6 bases; junction bases outside the gene matches: 7. CDR3 DNA: TGTGCCAGCAGCCAAGGGGCAGGGGGCGGCAATGGCTACACCTTC. Residues: CASSQGAGGGNGYTF.

This clonotype was counted at least ten times. The chain combines TRBV7-9 with TRBJ1-2; D is unclear. Germline V CDR1 and CDR2: SEHNR, FQNEAQ (reference sequence). This CDR3 is 12 amino acids long. V lost 1 base and J lost 4, with 4 bases in between. The CDR3 DNA follows: TGTGCCAGCAGCTTAGAGTTCTATGGCTACACCTTC. Translated: CASSLEFYGYTF.

Many counts were recorded for this clonotype. V and J are TRBV5-6 and TRBJ2-7, with D maybe TRBD1 (5 bases). CDR1 and CDR2 (germline): SGHDT, YYEEEE. Trimming removed 2 bases from V and 6 bases from J, with 15 bases in between. The CDR3 runs 14 residues. CDR3 nucleotide sequence: TGTGCCAGCAGCTTAGGGGTCAACTGGGGCGAGCAGTACTTC. Translating gives CASSLGVNWGEQYF.

The V call is TRBV28, the J call TRBJ2-3; TRBD2 aligns across 9 bases. Germline lookup yields CDR1 MDHEN and CDR2 SYDVKM. The trim removed 5 bases at V and 1 base at J, leaving 1 base unmatched. CDR3 length: 14 residues. CDR3 in DNA: TGTGCCAGCAGTGTAGCGGGGGGCACAGATACGCAGTATTTT. It translates to CASSVAGGTDTQYF.

The sample holds many counts of this clonotype. CDR3 sequence (DNA): TGTGCCGCCAGGGGGGAGAGGGCCCAGTACTTC. This codes for CAARGERAQYF. The gene calls are TRBV7-9 and TRBJ2-5; possibly TRBD1 for D (7 bases). Germline CDR1 and CDR2: SEHNR and FQNEAQ (reference sequence). Trimming took off 11 bases at V and 9 bases at J, with 16 bases between the two ends. The CDR3 runs 11 residues.

Ten or more counts support this clonotype. The chain combines TRBV5-1 with TRBJ1-2; D is unresolved. The CDR3 extends over 16 amino acids. The germline gives CDR1 SGHRS, CDR2 YFSETQ. The V and J ends lost 4 bases and 6 bases respectively, with 22 bases between them. CDR3 sequence reads: CASSPGPRRSVDGYTF. The CDR3 region has the DNA TGCGCCAGCAGCCCGGGCCCGAGGAGGTCGGTTGATGGCTACACCTTC. Drawing the rest from reference TRBV5-1 and TRBJ1-2, the complete variable domain is KAGVTQTPRYLIKTRGQQVTLSCSPISGHRSVSWYQQTPGQGLQFLFEYFSETQRNKGNFPGRFSGRQFSNSRSEMNVSTLELGDSALYLCASSPGPRRSVDGYTFGSGTRLTVV.

This clonotype occurred a few times. V and J are TRBV11-3 and TRBJ2-3; D remains ambiguous. Trimming took off 1 base at V and 1 base at J, with 9 bases between the two ends. From germline, CDR1 is SGHNT and CDR2 YENEEA. The CDR3 contains 15 residues. The CDR3 region has the DNA TGTGCCAGCAGCTTAGGGAGACACGGCACAGATACGCAGTATTTT. It yields the protein CASSLGRHGTDTQYF.

In this sample, this clonotype turned up many times. The chain uses TRBV29-1 and TRBJ1-1; D gene ambiguous. The V gene lost 4 bases and the J gene lost 0 bases, with 9 bases spanning the gap. Germline V CDR1 and CDR2: SQVTM, ANQGSEA. The CDR3 totals 13 residues. In DNA form, the CDR3 reads TGCAGCGTTGCAGGTCAGCTGAACACTGAAGCTTTCTTT. Protein sequence: CSVAGQLNTEAFF.

The chain uses TRBV19 and TRBJ2-7; D perhaps matches TRBD1 (5 bases). This CDR3 spans 13 amino acids. Germline V gene sequence: CDR1 LNHDA, CDR2 SQIVND (reference sequence). Trimming stripped 5 bases from V and 4 bases from J, with 12 bases between. As DNA, the CDR3 is TGTGCCAGTAGTTTCCAGGGTGGGTACGAGCAGTACTTC. This translates into CASSFQGGYEQYF.

This clonotype occurred many times. The V and J genes are TRBV5-6 and TRBJ2-2; tentatively, D is TRBD2 (5 bases). The CDR3 is 19 amino acids. Between the trimmed V and J ends, which lost 2 bases and 0 bases, there was a span of 20 bases. The germline V gene encodes CDR1 SGHDT and CDR2 YYEEEE. Here the CDR3 DNA reads TGTGCCAGCAGCTTTCGGGGATTGCAGACTAACGCGAACACCGGGGAGCTGTTTTTT. It yields the protein CASSFRGLQTNANTGELFF.

This clonotype was recorded many times. This sequence joins TRBV10-2 and TRBJ1-1; D remains unclear. The CDR3 covers 15 residues. Germline V CDR1 and CDR2: WSHSY, SAAADI. V was trimmed by 4 bases and J by 4 bases, leaving 16 bases between them. CDR3 bases: TGCGCCAGCAGTGGGGTTTTGATGGCCAGCACTGAAGCTTTCTTT. It translates to CASSGVLMASTEAFF.

In this sample, this clonotype turned up many times. V usage is TRBV4-3 and J usage is TRBJ2-5; D assignment may be TRBD1 or TRBD2 (6 bases each). V was cut by 3 bases and J by 1 base, with 12 bases left in between. Germline V gives CDR1 LGHNA, CDR2 YSLEER. The CDR3 sequence is 15 residues long. The CDR3 DNA reads TGCGCCAGCAGCCATTCCAGGGGAGGCCAAGAGACCCAGTACTTC. This gives the protein CASSHSRGGQETQYF.

The rearrangement links TRBV19 to TRBJ1-2; D unresolved. V was cut by 2 bases and J by 0 bases, with 7 bases left in between. The CDR3 runs to 14 residues. The V gene's germline CDR1 is LNHDA and CDR2 SQIVND (reference sequence). The CDR3 nucleotides read TGTGCCAGTAGTATACAAGGAGCTAACTATGGCTACACCTTC. Translating gives CASSIQGANYGYTF.

This clonotype was counted between two and nine times. This chain connects TRBV20-1 to TRBJ2-7, with 8 bases identical to TRBD1. This CDR3 is 14 amino acids long. With 1 base clipped from V and 3 bases from J, the junction kept 5 bases outside the gene matches. Germline V gene sequence: CDR1 DFQATT, CDR2 SNEGSKA (reference sequence). The CDR3 DNA follows: TGCAGTGCTAGAGCGGAGACAGGGGACTACGAGCAGTACTTC. Encoded protein: CSARAETGDYEQYF.

This clonotype was detected ten times or more. The chain employs TRBV5-1 and TRBJ2-2; 7 bases line up with TRBD2. The CDR3 has 14 amino acids. V shed 5 bases, J shed 6 bases, and the junction held 7 bases outside the gene matches. The V gene's germline CDR1 is SGHRS and CDR2 YFSETQ. The CDR3: CASSQSGLAGELFF. CDR3 coding DNA: TGCGCCAGCAGTCAATCCGGACTAGCCGGGGAGCTGTTTTTT.

This clonotype was counted only a few times. This chain joins TRBV14 and TRBJ1-1; TRBD1 agrees at 7 bases. The length of the CDR3 is 17 residues. From germline, CDR1 is SGHDN and CDR2 FVKESK. The J segment lost 3 bases and the V segment lost 4 bases, leaving 14 bases of the junction unmatched. The CDR3 is CASSLVGGAGMYTEAFF. CDR3 bases: TGTGCCAGCAGCCTAGTAGGGGGCGCCGGAATGTACACTGAAGCTTTCTTT.

The table lists this clonotype with a few counts. The genes are TRBV7-9 and TRBJ2-5; the D gene is possibly TRBD1 (6 bases). CDR3 length equals 14 residues. Germline V gene lookup returns CDR1 SEHNR and CDR2 FQNEAQ (reference sequence). V lost 5 bases and J 1 base, leaving 11 bases between the germline ends. The CDR3 region is CASSPGHFQETQYF. The CDR3 DNA reads TGTGCCAGCAGCCCGGGACATTTCCAAGAGACCCAGTACTTC.